These 26 T cell receptor beta chains share one sample of origin, sequenced in a study of PD-L1 blockade in urothelial cancer. The time point: pretreatment peripheral blood. TCRdb's table, derived via immunoSEQ multiplex PCR, lists solely in-frame clones and lacks some. Of about 45,000 clones listed, roughly 84% are singletons. The source was PBMCs, collected around atezolizumab (anti-PD-L1) treatment. These receptors all stem from a donor aged 40 or older with urothelial cancer.

The V and J genes are TRBV9 and TRBJ2-3; D gene uncertain. Germline values: CDR1 SGDLS, CDR2 YYNGEE. The CDR3 extends over 14 amino acids. V shed 2 bases and J shed 7 bases, with 14 bases lying between them. Written as DNA, the CDR3 is TGTGCCAGCAGCGTGGGCCTCACACCCAATACGCAGTATTTT. This translates into CASSVGLTPNTQYF.

At least ten counts were recorded for this clone. This chain links TRBV5-1 with TRBJ2-2, with 7 bases that match TRBD2. CDR1 SGHRS and CDR2 YFSETQ come from the germline V gene. With V trimmed by 6 bases and J by 3 bases, 8 bases remained unmatched. The CDR3 is made up of 15 amino acids. CDR3 nucleotides: TGCGCCAGCACCCCAGGCGGGAGCCACACCGGGGAGCTGTTTTTT. It specifies CASTPGGSHTGELFF.

This clone came up once. The chain uses TRBV7-8 and TRBJ2-7, with TRBD2 matching 7 bases. The CDR3 has 14 amino acids. V gave up 4 bases and J gave up 2 bases; unmatched junction bases: 5. Germline-derived CDR1 and CDR2 are SGHVS and FQNEAQ. The CDR3 DNA sequence: TGTGCCAGCAGCTCTCCGGGAGGAACCTACGAGCAGTACTTC. Translated, it gives CASSSPGGTYEQYF.

The genes are TRBV25-1 and TRBJ2-7, with 10 bases that match TRBD1. The CDR3 contains 15 residues. Unmatched junction bases numbered 6, after V lost 4 bases and J lost 3 bases. From germline, CDR1 is MGHDK and CDR2 SYGVNS. DNA of the CDR3: TGTGCCAGCAGTGCCGTGGGACAGGGGCGCTACGAGCAGTACTTC. Its translation: CASSAVGQGRYEQYF.

The chain has TRBV7-6 and TRBJ1-5; D perhaps matches TRBD1 (6 bases). This CDR3 has 19 amino acids. In germline, CDR1 is SGHVS, CDR2 FNYEAQ. V was trimmed by 0 bases and J by 0 bases, leaving 18 bases between them. The CDR3 sequence is CASSLAGGIRGYSNQPQHF. The CDR3 DNA sequence: TGTGCCAGCAGCTTAGCAGGGGGTATCCGGGGATATAGCAATCAGCCCCAGCATTTT.

The chain is built from TRBV18 and TRBJ2-5, with TRBD2 identical over 9 bases. CDR3 size: 17 residues. The V gene end was trimmed by 3 bases and the J gene end by 2 bases; junction bases not matched to a gene: 10. Germline CDR1 KGHSH, CDR2 LQKENI. The CDR3 loop reads CASSPLTSGPQQETQYF. DNA of the CDR3: TGTGCCAGCTCACCCCTCACTAGCGGGCCCCAACAAGAGACCCAGTACTTC. The full variable domain, completed using reference TRBV18 and TRBJ2-5, is NAGVMQNPRHLVRRRGQEARLRCSPMKGHSHVYWYRQLPEEGLKFMVYLQKENIIDESGMPKERFSAEFPKEGPSILRIQQVVRGDSAAYFCASSPLTSGPQQETQYFGPGTRLLVL.

CDR3 DNA sequence: TGTGCCAGCAGCCCTAGCGGGAGCGCGAACAATGAGCAGTTCTTC. Encoded protein: CASSPSGSANNEQFF. The chain joins TRBV6-5 to TRBJ2-1, with TRBD2 matching 10 bases. Germline CDR1 reads MNHEY; CDR2 reads SVGAGI. With 6 bases clipped from V and 5 bases from J, the junction kept 7 bases outside the gene matches. The CDR3 loop spans 15 amino acids.

This chain uses TRBV18 with TRBJ2-3; D possibly corresponds to TRBD2 (6 bases). The CDR3 sequence is 14 residues long. Germline loops: CDR1 KGHSH, CDR2 LQKENI. The ends were cut back, 6 bases at V and 4 bases at J, with 14 bases in the middle. The CDR3 DNA sequence: TGTGCCAGCTCCCCCCTGGAGGGCGCAGATACGCAGTATTTT. It is translated as CASSPLEGADTQYF.

V is TRBV28 and J is TRBJ1-2, with D maybe TRBD1 (5 bases). Germline CDR1 is MDHEN and CDR2 is SYDVKM. With 6 bases removed from V and 2 bases from J, the gap between germline ends came to 10 bases. This CDR3 is built from 13 residues. The CDR3 region has the DNA TGTGCCAGCAGCCGGACAAGAAACTATGGCTACACCTTC. Translating gives CASSRTRNYGYTF.

This chain links TRBV19 with TRBJ1-2; 7 bases are a match to TRBD1. Trimming cost V 3 bases and J 5 bases; bases outside gene matches: 9. The germline CDR1 and CDR2 sequences are LNHDA and SQIVND (reference sequence). The CDR3 is made up of 15 amino acids. CDR3 bases: TGTGCCAGTAGTATCCGGCGGACAGGTCATTATGGCTACACCTTC. Protein product: CASSIRRTGHYGYTF.

The chain recombines TRBV5-1 with TRBJ1-1; tentative D call: TRBD1 (5 bases). From germline, CDR1 is SGHRS and CDR2 YFSETQ. CDR3 length equals 14 residues. V gave up 4 bases and J gave up 0 bases, with 10 bases separating them. CDR3: CASSLGGVNTEAFF. CDR3 in DNA: TGCGCCAGCAGCCTGGGGGGGGTGAACACTGAAGCTTTCTTT.

This clone was observed a single time. This chain links TRBV5-6 with TRBJ2-1; 15 bases agree with TRBD2. This CDR3 has 14 amino acids. Losses at the gene ends were 7 bases for V and 8 bases for J; bases not matched to a gene: 4. The V gene's germline CDR1 is SGHDT and CDR2 YYEEEE. The CDR3 loop reads CASGGLAGGDEQFF. DNA for the CDR3: TGTGCCAGCGGGGGACTAGCGGGAGGCGATGAGCAGTTCTTC. Filled out from reference TRBV5-6 and TRBJ2-1, the complete variable domain reads DAGVTQSPTHLIKTRGQQVTLRCSPKSGHDTVSWYQQALGQGPQFIFQYYEEEERQRGNFPDRFSGHQFPNYSSELNVNALLLGDSALYLCASGGLAGGDEQFFGPGTRLTVL.

This clone was seen once. The chain joins TRBV29-1 to TRBJ1-5, with 9 bases fitting TRBD1. V was clipped by 6 bases and J by 5 bases; unmatched bases: 8. Germline V gives CDR1 SQVTM, CDR2 ANQGSEA. The length of the CDR3 is 14 residues. CDR3 coding DNA: TGCAGCGTCACCGGGACAGGGCCAGATCAGCCCCAGCATTTT. It encodes CSVTGTGPDQPQHF.

The chain has TRBV11-3 and TRBJ2-5; maybe TRBD2 (7 bases). CDR1 and CDR2 (germline): SGHNT, YENEEA. The CDR3 has 14 residues. The V end lost 5 bases, the J end lost 7 bases, and 17 bases lay between the germline ends. CDR3 sequence: CASSPRGEGGTQYF. CDR3 nucleotides: TGTGCCAGCAGCCCGAGGGGGGAGGGAGGGACCCAGTACTTC.

The chain joins TRBV5-6 to TRBJ1-5; TRBD1 matches 8 bases. CDR1 and CDR2 from the germline V gene are SGHDT and YYEEEE. V lost 1 base, J lost 6 bases, and 9 bases stayed unmatched. The CDR3 covers 16 residues. The CDR3 loop is CASSLRPGRGRQPQHF. In DNA form, the CDR3 reads TGTGCCAGCAGCTTGCGTCCGGGCAGGGGGCGTCAGCCCCAGCATTTT.

This chain links TRBV7-9 with TRBJ2-2; 10 bases align to TRBD2. The CDR3 spans 14 residues. V shed 3 bases, J shed 12 bases, and the junction held 7 bases outside the gene matches. Germline CDR1 SEHNR, CDR2 FQNEAQ (reference sequence). CDR3 protein: CASSLASGREKLFF. CDR3 nucleotide sequence: TGTGCCAGCAGCTTGGCTAGCGGGAGAGAGAAGCTGTTTTTT.

The gene calls are TRBV5-4 and TRBJ2-1; 11 bases fit TRBD2. The CDR3 loop spans 16 amino acids. Germline-derived CDR1 and CDR2 are SGHNT and YYREEE (reference sequence). The ends lost 4 bases at V and 4 bases at J; junction bases unmatched: 7. CDR3 region: CASSPGGTSGYNEQFF. CDR3 bases: TGTGCCAGCAGCCCTGGGGGGACTAGCGGATACAATGAGCAGTTCTTC. Looking up the rest from reference TRBV5-4 and TRBJ2-1 gives the full variable domain: ETGVTQSPTHLIKTRGQQVTLRCSSQSGHNTVSWYQQALGQGPQFIFQYYREEENGRGNFPPRFSGLQFPNYSSELNVNALELDDSALYLCASSPGGTSGYNEQFFGPGTRLTVL.

V gene TRBV5-6 combines with J gene TRBJ2-7, with TRBD2 matching over 8 bases. CDR1 is SGHDT, CDR2 YYEEEE, per germline. Germline trimming cut 7 bases from V and 7 bases from J; bases unmatched to any gene: 13. The CDR3 has 14 amino acids. This CDR3 is CASELAARWGEQYF. The CDR3 DNA sequence: TGTGCCAGCGAACTAGCGGCCCGCTGGGGAGAGCAGTACTTC.

The rearrangement joins TRBV5-4 to TRBJ2-1; D is uncertain. This CDR3 has 15 amino acids. V gave up 1 base and J gave up 9 bases, with 17 bases separating them. Looked up from germline, CDR1 is SGHNT and CDR2 is YYREEE (reference sequence). CDR3 sequence reads: CASSLSRSSRGEQFF. CDR3 nucleotide sequence: TGTGCCAGCAGCTTGTCTCGGTCCTCCCGAGGTGAGCAGTTCTTC.

The rearrangement joins TRBV28 to TRBJ2-3; a possible D gene is TRBD1 (6 bases). The V end was cut by 5 bases, the J end by 0 bases, with 24 bases between. Germline CDR1 is MDHEN and CDR2 is SYDVKM. CDR3 size: 19 residues. The CDR3 sequence is CASSPRLGFQGFSTDTQYF. The CDR3, as DNA: TGTGCCAGCAGTCCTCGACTGGGGTTTCAGGGGTTCAGCACAGATACGCAGTATTTT.

The rearrangement uses TRBV6-1 and TRBJ2-6, with D possibly being TRBD1 (5 bases). The germline V gene has CDR1 MNHNS and CDR2 SASEGT. The CDR3 is 17 residues long. Trimming cost V 3 bases and J 0 bases, with 12 bases left between them. Written as DNA, the CDR3 is TGTGCCAGCAGTGAGTGGGGCGGCTACTCTGGGGCCAACGTCCTGACTTTC. Translation: CASSEWGGYSGANVLTF.

The V gene is TRBV28, the J gene TRBJ2-7; D is unresolved. This CDR3 is built from 14 residues. Trimming left V 8 bases short and J 4 bases short, with 18 bases between. The germline gives CDR1 MDHEN, CDR2 SYDVKM. For the CDR3, the DNA is TGTGCCAGCCTTGGGCAGACATCAGTGTACGAGCAGTACTTC. Its protein is CASLGQTSVYEQYF.

V usage is TRBV18 and J usage is TRBJ2-2; 8 bases fit TRBD2. The CDR3 is made up of 18 amino acids. Germline V gene sequence: CDR1 KGHSH, CDR2 LQKENI. The ends lost 2 bases at V and 0 bases at J; junction bases unmatched: 8. Here the CDR3 reads CASSPGSGRDTNTGELFF. CDR3 nucleotides: TGTGCCAGCTCACCAGGATCCGGGAGGGACACGAACACCGGGGAGCTGTTTTTT.

V usage is TRBV10-1 and J usage is TRBJ2-7; a possible D gene is TRBD2 (5 bases). V was shortened by 10 bases and J by 0 bases, with 16 bases between the two germline ends. The CDR3 contains 14 residues. Germline CDR1 is WNHNN and CDR2 is SYGVQD (reference sequence). Here the CDR3 reads CANPTPEVSYEQYF. The CDR3, as DNA: TGCGCCAACCCGACCCCGGAGGTCTCCTACGAGCAGTACTTC.

The chain has TRBV15 and TRBJ2-3, with 7 bases that match TRBD2. The V gene's germline CDR1 is LNHNV and CDR2 YYDKDF (reference sequence). Trimming removed 2 bases from V and 2 bases from J; junction bases left unmatched: 7. This CDR3 is 16 amino acids long. CDR3 bases: TGTGCCACCAGCAGACCAACCGGGACTACCACAGATACGCAGTATTTT. Protein sequence: CATSRPTGTTTDTQYF.

The V gene is TRBV7-6, the J gene TRBJ1-5; no clear D gene. The V end was cut by 5 bases, the J end by 2 bases, with 16 bases between. CDR3 length: 16 amino acids. Germline values: CDR1 SGHVS, CDR2 FNYEAQ. CDR3 in DNA: TGTGCCAGCAGCCCCGGTTGGGGAGGAGGCAATCAGCCCCAGCATTTT. Its translation: CASSPGWGGGNQPQHF. The full variable domain, completed using reference TRBV7-6 and TRBJ1-5, is GAGVSQSPRYKVTKRGQDVALRCDPISGHVSLYWYRQALGQGPEFLTYFNYEAQQDKSGLPNDRFSAERPEGSISTLTIQRTEQRDSAMYRCASSPGWGGGNQPQHFGDGTRLSIL.